This entry lists 31 T cell receptor beta chains sequenced from one sample in a study of T cells in Graves' hyperthyroidism and ophthalmopathy. Amplified TCR beta CDR3 regions came from RNA transcripts. TCR CDR3 regions were first amplified by RT-PCR with HTBI primers. Using its own MiXCR run on the multiplex PCR reads, TCRdb lists one record per CDR3 protein. The repertoire holds nearly 600,000 distinct CDR3 sequences, with more than 11% as singletons. Source material: blood. The origin of the receptors is a woman younger than 45 with Graves' hyperthyroidism that later progressed to Graves' ophthalmopathy.

This clonotype has at least ten counts. This sequence joins TRBV19 and TRBJ2-5, with TRBD1 matching 8 bases. The junction had 2 bases not matched to a gene; V was cut back by 3 bases and J by 2 bases. In germline, CDR1 is LNHDA, CDR2 SQIVND (reference sequence). CDR3 length: 14 residues. The CDR3 DNA sequence: TGTGCCAGTAGTATCCAGGGGGCTCAAGAGACCCAGTACTTC. Translation gives CASSIQGAQETQYF.

In its sample, this clonotype was seen many times. The CDR3 is CASSYQPLGPTEAFF. CDR3 bases: TGTGCCAGCAGTTACCAACCTCTGGGGCCCACTGAAGCTTTCTTT. The chain carries TRBV6-2 or TRBV6-3 and TRBJ1-1; D perhaps matches TRBD1 (5 bases). V was cut by 2 bases and J by 4 bases, with 14 bases left in between. From germline, CDR1 is MNHEY and CDR2 SVGEGT. CDR3 size: 15 residues.

At least ten counts were recorded for this clonotype. This chain connects TRBV6-2 or TRBV6-3 to TRBJ1-2; a possible D gene is TRBD1 (6 bases). Germline CDR1 and CDR2: MNHEY and SVGEGT. V lost 8 bases and J lost 3, with 19 bases in between. This CDR3 is 15 amino acids long. The CDR3 coding sequence is TGTGCCAGCCACGGACAACAGGGCAGGGACTATGGCTACACCTTC. This encodes CASHGQQGRDYGYTF.

At least ten counts were recorded for this clonotype. The V and J genes are TRBV29-1 and TRBJ2-1; a weak D match, TRBD2 (6 bases). Germline V gene data show CDR1 as SQVTM and CDR2 as ANQGSEA. The CDR3 extends over 12 amino acids. The V end was cut by 7 bases, the J end by 8 bases, with 15 bases between. The CDR3 spells CSGDWAADEQFF. CDR3 nucleotides: TGCAGCGGGGACTGGGCAGCGGATGAGCAGTTCTTC.

Ten or more counts support this clonotype. The V call is TRBV2, the J call TRBJ2-1; D is ambiguous. With 6 bases removed from V and 7 bases from J, the gap between germline ends came to 13 bases. Germline CDR1 SNHLY, CDR2 FYNNEI. The CDR3 covers 13 residues. CDR3 protein: CASRADGANEQFF. In nucleotides, the CDR3 is TGTGCCAGCAGGGCGGACGGAGCAAATGAGCAGTTCTTC.

This clonotype was counted many times. CDR3 in amino acids: CASSLGDTGFGYTF. In DNA form, the CDR3 reads TGTGCCAGCAGCTTAGGGGATACAGGGTTTGGCTACACCTTC. The gene calls are TRBV11-2 and TRBJ1-2; D may be TRBD1 (6 bases). This CDR3 spans 14 amino acids. The V and J ends lost 1 base and 7 bases respectively, with 13 bases between them. Germline V gene data show CDR1 as SGHAT and CDR2 as FQNNGV. Combining the CDR3 with reference TRBV11-2 and TRBJ1-2 gives the whole variable domain EAGVAQSPRYKIIEKRQSVAFWCNPISGHATLYWYQQILGQGPKLLIQFQNNGVVDDSQLPKDRFSAERLKGVDSTLKIQPAKLEDSAVYLCASSLGDTGFGYTFGSGTRLTVV.

V usage is TRBV19 and J usage is TRBJ2-7; D remains unclear. Germline lookup yields CDR1 LNHDA and CDR2 SQIVND (reference sequence). V gave up 1 base and J gave up 1 base, with 11 bases separating them. The CDR3 contains 15 residues. The CDR3 nucleotides read TGTGCCAGTAGTATAGCCACGGACCTGTCCTACGAGCAGTACTTC. Amino acids: CASSIATDLSYEQYF.

V is TRBV4-2 and J is TRBJ2-1, with D unclear. The germline V gene encodes CDR1 LGHNA and CDR2 YNFKEQ. Trimming took 0 bases from V and 2 from J, leaving 5 bases between them. This CDR3 contains 14 residues. The CDR3 region has the DNA TGTGCCAGCAGCCAAGAGCCTACCTACAATGAGCAGTTCTTC. Protein product: CASSQEPTYNEQFF.

J is TRBJ2-1 and V is TRBV11-2; possibly TRBD2 for D (6 bases). Per germline, CDR1 SGHAT and CDR2 FQNNGV. V was trimmed by 5 bases and J by 2 bases, leaving 16 bases between them. The CDR3 has 16 amino acids. Here the CDR3 reads CASSPYQGGPYNEQFF. The CDR3 DNA sequence: TGTGCCAGCAGCCCCTATCAGGGAGGACCCTACAATGAGCAGTTCTTC.

The chain carries TRBV19 and TRBJ2-2, with no clear D. Trimming removed 9 bases from V and 3 bases from J, with 20 bases in between. CDR3 size: 16 residues. CDR1 and CDR2 (germline): LNHDA, SQIVND (reference sequence). The CDR3 sequence is CASAPPGYWDTGELFF. CDR3 coding DNA: TGTGCCAGCGCCCCCCCGGGCTATTGGGACACCGGGGAGCTGTTTTTT.

This clonotype was observed at least ten times. The chain links TRBV18 to TRBJ2-4, with 7 bases lining up with TRBD1. Germline lookup yields CDR1 KGHSH and CDR2 LQKENI. The CDR3 contains 14 residues. The ends lost 0 bases at V and 11 bases at J; junction bases unmatched: 7. The CDR3 nucleotides are TGTGCCAGCTCACCACCGGCAGGGGGAATGGTTCAGTACTTC. It is translated as CASSPPAGGMVQYF. The entire variable domain, with the rest obtained from reference TRBV18 and TRBJ2-4, is as follows: NAGVMQNPRHLVRRRGQEARLRCSPMKGHSHVYWYRQLPEEGLKFMVYLQKENIIDESGMPKERFSAEFPKEGPSILRIQQVVRGDSAAYFCASSPPAGGMVQYFGAGTRLSVL.

The gene calls are TRBV6-1 and TRBJ2-7, with 11 bases matching TRBD2. V dropped 7 bases and J dropped 4; count of bases not matched to a gene: 9. The germline V gene has CDR1 MNHNS and CDR2 SASEGT. The CDR3 covers 15 residues. CDR3 loop: CASTYTSGSSYEQYF. The CDR3 DNA reads as TGTGCCAGCACTTATACTAGCGGGAGTAGTTACGAGCAGTACTTC.

This clonotype was counted many times. The chain joins TRBV7-2 to TRBJ2-5; 7 bases fit TRBD2. V gave up 4 bases and J gave up 0 bases; unmatched junction bases: 14. Germline V gives CDR1 SGHTA, CDR2 FQGNSA. This CDR3 is built from 18 residues. The CDR3 loop is CASSSLGRAGPYQETQYF. The CDR3 nucleotides are TGTGCCAGCAGCTCCCTGGGGAGAGCGGGACCCTACCAAGAGACCCAGTACTTC.

This clonotype has at least ten counts. The chain recombines TRBV12-3 or TRBV12-4 with TRBJ1-1; no reliable D call. CDR3 size: 12 residues. V was clipped by 6 bases and J by 5 bases, with 10 bases between them. CDR3 region: CASRRIGTEAFF. In nucleotides, the CDR3 is TGTGCCAGCAGACGCATCGGTACTGAAGCTTTCTTT.

This chain joins TRBV4-2 and TRBJ2-1; 9 bases map to TRBD2. The CDR3 is 16 residues long. After removal of 0 bases from V and 7 bases from J, the junction contained 7 bases not matched to a gene. In germline, CDR1 is LGHNA, CDR2 YNFKEQ. The CDR3 here is CASSQDRAGGRNEQFF. The CDR3 DNA is TGTGCCAGCAGCCAAGACAGGGCGGGAGGGCGGAATGAGCAGTTCTTC.

The rearrangement links TRBV5-5 to TRBJ2-7; D is uncertain. Trimming shortened V by 2 bases and J by 0 bases, and 15 bases separated the two germline ends. The CDR3 sequence is 16 residues long. From germline, CDR1 is SGHKS and CDR2 YYEKEE (reference sequence). Here the CDR3 reads CASSLTDLESSYEQYF. In DNA form, the CDR3 reads TGTGCCAGCAGCTTAACAGACCTCGAAAGCTCCTACGAGCAGTACTTC.

This clonotype was detected ten times or more. V usage is TRBV3-1 and J usage is TRBJ2-4; D not certain. The CDR3 contains 16 residues. CDR1 is LGHDT, CDR2 YNNKEL, per germline (reference sequence). The V and J ends lost 0 bases and 2 bases respectively, with 11 bases between them. As DNA, the CDR3 is TGTGCCAGCAGCCAAGAAGACATACTAACCAAAAACATTCAGTACTTC. Residues: CASSQEDILTKNIQYF.

The table lists this clonotype with many counts. V gene TRBV11-2 combines with J gene TRBJ2-1, with 11 bases identical to TRBD2. The germline V gene encodes CDR1 SGHAT and CDR2 FQNNGV. V lost 8 bases and J lost 7; bases outside the gene matches: 7. This CDR3 has 14 amino acids. The CDR3 nucleotides read TGTGCCAGCGGCCTAGCGGGGGGCCTTAATGAGCAGTTCTTC. It yields the protein CASGLAGGLNEQFF.

The chain recombines TRBV6-1 with TRBJ2-3, with 9 bases matching TRBD2. Germline CDR1 is MNHNS and CDR2 is SASEGT. CDR3 size: 14 residues. Germline trimming cut 7 bases from V and 5 bases from J; bases unmatched to any gene: 7. This chain's CDR3 is CASKYSGSRDTQYF. The CDR3 bases are TGTGCCAGCAAGTATAGCGGGAGTCGAGATACGCAGTATTTT.

This clonotype was counted many times. The chain joins TRBV12-3 or TRBV12-4 to TRBJ1-2; 12 nucleotides match TRBD1. This CDR3 is 18 amino acids long. The ends lost 5 bases at V and 5 bases at J; junction bases unmatched: 15. CDR3 sequence (DNA): TGTGCCAGCAGTCCGGGCCATACGGGACAGGGGGCGGGGTATGGCTACACCTTC. This codes for CASSPGHTGQGAGYGYTF.

The sample holds many counts of this clonotype. This CDR3 is CASSKRGIQPQHF. CDR3 in DNA: TGTGCCAGCAGCAAGAGGGGAATACAGCCCCAGCATTTT. V and J are TRBV7-2 and TRBJ1-5; D is possibly TRBD1 (5 bases). Germline V gene lookup returns CDR1 SGHTA and CDR2 FQGNSA. V lost 5 bases and J 7 bases, leaving 12 bases between the germline ends. The CDR3 spans 13 residues.

This clonotype was detected many times. This chain uses TRBV6-2 or TRBV6-3 with TRBJ2-7; D is ambiguous. Deletions cut 5 bases from V and 6 bases from J, with 11 bases between. Germline CDR1 and CDR2: MNHEY and SVGEGT. The CDR3 sequence is 12 residues long. CDR3 sequence reads: CASSPPSAEQYF. CDR3 DNA sequence: TGTGCCAGCAGTCCTCCGTCGGCCGAGCAGTACTTC.

At least ten counts were recorded for this clonotype. The chain joins TRBV20-1 to TRBJ1-1; D gene unclear. The CDR3 has 13 residues. Trimming stripped 5 bases from V and 0 bases from J, with 10 bases between. Germline CDR1 reads DFQATT; CDR2 reads SNEGSKA (reference sequence). Here the CDR3 DNA reads TGCAGTGCTGCGGGAAAGATGAACACTGAAGCTTTCTTT. It codes for CSAAGKMNTEAFF.

The V gene is TRBV19, the J gene TRBJ2-1; D might be TRBD2 (6 bases). The CDR3 runs to 15 residues. Germline V CDR1 and CDR2: LNHDA, SQIVND (reference sequence). Trimming shortened V by 3 bases and J by 7 bases, and 16 bases separated the two germline ends. CDR3 sequence (DNA): TGTGCCAGTAGTATGCCCGGGGTCGGGAGAAATGAGCAGTTCTTC. It specifies CASSMPGVGRNEQFF.

V gene TRBV6-1 combines with J gene TRBJ2-7; 12 bases align to TRBD2. This CDR3 has 16 residues. After removal of 6 bases from V and 7 bases from J, the junction contained 13 bases not matched to a gene. Germline CDR1 MNHNS, CDR2 SASEGT. The chain's CDR3 is CASRLTSGSTMGEQYF. The CDR3 DNA follows: TGTGCCAGCAGATTGACTAGCGGGAGTACCATGGGGGAGCAGTACTTC.

This clonotype has at least ten counts. The rearrangement links TRBV12-3 or TRBV12-4 to TRBJ2-1, with a weak D call TRBD2 (6 bases). CDR3 length equals 17 residues. V was cut by 1 base and J by 0 bases, with 13 bases left in between. The CDR3 region has the DNA TGTGCCAGCAGTTTAGGGGGTAGCGGTCGCTCCTACAATGAGCAGTTCTTC. Its protein is CASSLGGSGRSYNEQFF.

This clonotype appeared a single time. The genes are TRBV11-1 and TRBJ2-1; D possibly corresponds to TRBD1 (6 bases). V lost 5 bases to trimming and J lost 0 bases, with 11 bases between them. Germline CDR1 is SGHAT and CDR2 is FQDESV (reference sequence). The CDR3 spans 15 residues. CDR3 sequence reads: CASSGDTSSYNEQFF. The CDR3 nucleotides read TGTGCCAGCAGCGGGGACACTAGCTCCTACAATGAGCAGTTCTTC.

Concerning this clonotype: This is likely a read error, given that the CDR3 carries no conserved phenylalanine or tryptophan at its end. Because the CDR3's place on the DNA is in doubt, the DNA is left out and the CDR3 is given as listed by TCRdb. The chain recombines TRBV30 with TRBJ2-5. The CDR3 totals 13 residues, both ends included. Per the germline V gene, CDR1 is GTSNPN and CDR2 is SVGIG (reference sequence). This CDR3 is CAWRVGGKETQSL.

V gene TRBV4-2 combines with J gene TRBJ1-4; D might be TRBD1 (6 bases). In germline, CDR1 is LGHNA, CDR2 YNFKEQ. V lost 3 bases, J lost 8 bases, and 19 bases lay in between. CDR3 size: 16 residues. This CDR3 is CASSQSQGSGGEKLFF. In nucleotides, the CDR3 is TGTGCCAGCAGCCAGAGTCAGGGGTCGGGAGGGGAAAAACTGTTTTTT.

This clonotype was detected many times. J is TRBJ2-7 and V is TRBV10-3; the D is unclear. The germline V gene has CDR1 ENHRY and CDR2 SYGVKD. Trimming cost V 5 bases and J 6 bases, with 8 bases left between them. CDR3 length equals 11 residues. The CDR3 nucleotides read TGTGCCATCAGTTCCGGGTTCGAGCAGTACTTC. This encodes CAISSGFEQYF.

This clonotype has at least ten counts. V gene TRBV20-1 combines with J gene TRBJ2-7; 12 bases match TRBD2. Per germline, CDR1 DFQATT and CDR2 SNEGSKA (reference sequence). The V segment lost 0 bases and the J segment 1 base; nucleotides outside the gene matches: 10. This CDR3 has 18 amino acids. In DNA form, the CDR3 reads TGCAGTGCTAGAGATCGGCCTAGCGGGAGGGCTTGGTCCTACGAGCAGTACTTC. This gives the protein CSARDRPSGRAWSYEQYF.